This T cell receptor (beta chain) was found in a study of radiation and T cells in renal cell carcinoma (dated by TCRdb to 2018 to 2020). At the level of the whole study: The samples were obtained from a clinical trial, where primary renal cell carcinomas were treated with 15 Gy stereotactic body radiation therapy and then removed by nephrectomy 4 weeks afterward. In total, about 50 samples underwent TCR beta sequencing: some 26 tumors plus 27 peripheral blood samples. In the approximately 53 samples combined, fewer than 5 million unique CDR3 nucleotide sequences were found, encoding 2.5 million to 3 million unique CDR3 amino acid sequences.

Broader findings and caveats from the paper: Changes in the blood repertoire were not tracked past 4 weeks after treatment. No pretreatment tumor biopsies were available, so the baseline intratumoral presence of clonotypes could not be determined. Because the trial had a single-armed design, the trial could not examine how radiation dose or scheduling affected the TCR repertoire. In blood, the top tumor clonotypes increased between baseline and 2 weeks post-radiation and then shrank by 4 weeks, which suggests that tumor-resident clones expanded only transiently.

Following the manufacturer's recommendations, the immunoSEQ kit was used to generate TCR beta libraries from genomic DNA. For library preparation, a first multiplex PCR was performed with proprietary primers, followed by a second PCR in which unique barcodes were added, and bead cleanups were performed after each round. A positive control reaction and a negative control reaction, both provided in the kit, were run with every batch of samples. The final libraries were assessed on an Agilent 4200 TapeStation D1000 ScreenTape, pooled by volume, and quantified by qPCR. Sequencing was performed on an Illumina NextSeq500 with a MidOutput 150-cycle cartridge, and 156 Read1 and 15 Index1 cycles were run with kit custom primers. The pooled library was loaded at around 1 pM with around 20% PhiX control spiked in. From the authors' description of their analysis: The vendor-processed data were analyzed in R, and a clonotype was defined as all T cells that share the same CDR3 nucleotide sequence. In the clone abundance analyses, frequencies were normalized to the 10,000 most abundant clones in each sample. Public T cell clones, which averaged fewer than five per sample, were excluded before analysis. Tumor-enriched clonotypes and baseline blood-enriched clonotypes were defined as those with an abundance difference of at least 32-fold between compartments. A beta-binomial differential abundance model was applied to find clonotypes that expanded or contracted between blood time points. Tumor-blood repertoire similarity was measured with the Baroni-Urbani and Buser coefficient, and group comparisons used two-tailed Wilcoxon tests in R. The clones in this table, taken by TCRdb from immuneACCESS, are in-frame only. Not every clone is retained; where verified, under half of the shortfall comes from an unresolved V gene, and the cause of the rest is unknown. The V and J calls and clone size come from that table; D and trimming were worked out from the DNA. The sample table records approximately 120,000 clones; around 80% of these occur just once. About 3% of the sample comes from the top ten.

As concerns this clone: There is no known antigen for this receptor. Qualities for individual bases were not recorded, and no much larger clone is one base off.

This specimen's time point label, per the study, means: baseline pretreatment blood. The intended sense of this specimen's treatment or condition label: 15 Gy SBRT to primary tumor, nephrectomy 4 weeks later. Serial peripheral blood from radiation-treated patients was sampled at baseline, 2 weeks and 4 weeks after SBRT to track tumor-enriched clonotypes. Every patient had renal cell carcinoma of clear cell pathology. Genomic DNA for TCR sequencing was prepared using the QIAamp DNA Blood Mini Kit (Qiagen). Only samples passing all quality control checks were included in the analyses. Relative to germline, V is 3 bases shorter and J is 0 bases shorter, with 7 bases between their ends. The CDR3 starts with the cysteine, ends with the phenylalanine, and has 13 residues. The CDR3 DNA has 39 bases and is translated from base 1. The germline V gene gives CDR1 as SGDLS and CDR2 as YYNGEE.

Rearrangement joined TRBV9 to TRBJ2-7; a tentative D call is TRBD2 (5 bases match). The sample here was blood, taken from a patient whose treatment included radiotherapy and nephrectomy. The sequence derives from an older woman with renal cell carcinoma. The nucleotide sequence reads TGTGCCAGCAGCGCCGGGAACTCCTACGAGCAGTACTTC. Translated, it reads CASSAGNSYEQYF.